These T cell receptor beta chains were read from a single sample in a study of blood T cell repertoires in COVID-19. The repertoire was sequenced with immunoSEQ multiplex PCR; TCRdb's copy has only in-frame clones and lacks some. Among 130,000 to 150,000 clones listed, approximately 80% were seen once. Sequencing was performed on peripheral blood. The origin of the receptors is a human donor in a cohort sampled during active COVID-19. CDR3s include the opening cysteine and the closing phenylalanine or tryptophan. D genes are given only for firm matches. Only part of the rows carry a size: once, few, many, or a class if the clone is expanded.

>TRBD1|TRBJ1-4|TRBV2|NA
CASSIRGTWGEYEKLFF
TGTGCCAGCAGTATCAGGGGGACTTGGGGGGAGTATGAAAAACTGTTTTTT
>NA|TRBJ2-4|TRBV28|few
CASSSRPRDLAKNIQYF
TGTGCCAGCAGTTCCAGACCCAGGGATTTAGCCAAAAACATTCAGTACTTC
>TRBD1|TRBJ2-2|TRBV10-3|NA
CAIRAGTGAGELFF
TGTGCCATCAGGGCCGGGACAGGGGCCGGGGAGCTGTTTTTT
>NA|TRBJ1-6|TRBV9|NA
CASSGRDLHPNSPLHF
TGTGCCAGCAGCGGGCGGGACTTACACCCTAATTCACCCCTCCACTTT
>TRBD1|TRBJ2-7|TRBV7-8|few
CASSLLDRLDEQYF
TGTGCCAGCAGCTTATTGGACAGGCTTGACGAGCAGTACTTC
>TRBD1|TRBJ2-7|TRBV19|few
CASSISGRGKPSTEQYF
TGTGCCAGTAGTATTTCCGGCAGGGGGAAGCCCAGCACCGAGCAGTACTTC
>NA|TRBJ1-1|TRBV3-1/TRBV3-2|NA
CASSQVSTATEAFF
TGTGCCAGCAGCCAAGTTTCCACAGCCACTGAAGCTTTCTTT
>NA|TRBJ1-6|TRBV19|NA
CATGTPGFNSPLHF
TGTGCCACAGGGACACCCGGTTTTAATTCACCCCTCCACTTT
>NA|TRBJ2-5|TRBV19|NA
CASSISPTGETQYF
TGTGCCAGTAGTATAAGCCCCACAGGAGAGACCCAGTACTTC
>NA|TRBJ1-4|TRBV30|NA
CAWSPPPPGSTNEKLFF
TGTGCCTGGAGTCCCCCGCCCCCAGGGTCGACTAATGAAAAACTGTTTTTT
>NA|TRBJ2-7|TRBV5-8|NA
CASSMTGSYEQYF
TGTGCCAGCAGCATGACGGGCTCCTACGAGCAGTACTTC
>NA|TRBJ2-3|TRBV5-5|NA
CASSFTGRGDTQYF
TGTGCCAGCAGCTTTACAGGGAGAGGAGATACGCAGTATTTT
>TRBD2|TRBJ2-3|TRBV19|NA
CATKASGLALLDTQYF
TGTGCCACCAAAGCCTCGGGACTAGCTCTCTTGGATACGCAGTATTTT
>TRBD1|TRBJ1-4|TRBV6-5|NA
CASRPQGAGNEKLFF
TGTGCCAGCAGACCTCAGGGGGCGGGTAATGAAAAACTGTTTTTT
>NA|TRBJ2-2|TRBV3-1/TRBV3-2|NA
CASSQDTGNTGELFF
TGTGCCAGCAGCCAAGATACCGGGAACACCGGGGAGCTGTTTTTT
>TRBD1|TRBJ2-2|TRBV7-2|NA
CASSTRQGAGELFF
TGTGCCAGCAGCACCCGACAGGGTGCCGGGGAGCTGTTTTTT
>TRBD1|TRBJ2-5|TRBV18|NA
CASSPSQGVKTQYF
TGTGCCAGCTCACCATCGCAGGGGGTAAAGACCCAGTACTTC
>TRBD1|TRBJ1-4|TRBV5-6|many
CASSLLQGAVSNEKLFF
TGTGCCAGCAGCTTACTCCAGGGGGCGGTATCTAATGAAAAACTGTTTTTT
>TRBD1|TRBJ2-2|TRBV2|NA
CASSRDRGQAGELFF
TGTGCCAGCAGCCGGGACAGGGGTCAAGCCGGGGAGCTGTTTTTT
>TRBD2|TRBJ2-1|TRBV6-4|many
CASSDRAGGADEQFF
TGTGCCAGCAGTGACCGAGCGGGGGGGGCGGATGAGCAGTTCTTC
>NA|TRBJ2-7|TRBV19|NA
CASSAGLMTYEQYF
TGTGCCAGTAGTGCAGGATTAATGACCTACGAGCAGTACTTC
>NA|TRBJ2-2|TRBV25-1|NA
CASSNPGSPGELFF
TGTGCCAGCAGTAATCCCGGTTCACCCGGGGAGCTGTTTTTT
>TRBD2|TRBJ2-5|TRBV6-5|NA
CASSLAGGHGETQYF
TGTGCCAGCAGCCTAGCGGGGGGGCATGGGGAGACCCAGTACTTC
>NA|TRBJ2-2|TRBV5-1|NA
CASSLAYTGELFF
TGCGCCAGCAGCTTGGCCTACACCGGGGAGCTGTTTTTT
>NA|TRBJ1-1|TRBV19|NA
CASSKTTGFIGAGEAFF
TGTGCCAGTAGTAAAACTACAGGGTTTATCGGGGCGGGTGAAGCTTTCTTT
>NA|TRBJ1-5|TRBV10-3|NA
CAISGSGQGGQPQHF
TGTGCCATCAGTGGTTCGGGGCAGGGAGGCCAGCCCCAGCATTTT